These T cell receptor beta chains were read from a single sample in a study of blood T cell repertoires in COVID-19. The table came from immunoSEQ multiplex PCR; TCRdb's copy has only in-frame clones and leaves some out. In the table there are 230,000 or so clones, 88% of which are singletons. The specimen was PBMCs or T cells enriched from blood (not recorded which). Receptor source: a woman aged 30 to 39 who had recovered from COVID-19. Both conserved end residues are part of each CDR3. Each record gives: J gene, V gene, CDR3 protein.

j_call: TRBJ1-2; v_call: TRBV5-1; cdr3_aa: CASSPRRQGGYGYTF
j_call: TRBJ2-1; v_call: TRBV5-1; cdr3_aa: CASSLVQGGGNEQFF
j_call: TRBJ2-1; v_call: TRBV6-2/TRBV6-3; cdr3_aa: CASSAEPSSYNEQFF
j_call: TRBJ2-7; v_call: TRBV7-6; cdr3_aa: CASSLTGDYEQYF
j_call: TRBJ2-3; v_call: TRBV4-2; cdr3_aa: CASSHPPHITSGSTDTQYF
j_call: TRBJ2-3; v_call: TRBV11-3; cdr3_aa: CASSLDLAGTQYF
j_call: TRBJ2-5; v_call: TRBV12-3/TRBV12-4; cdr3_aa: CASSPEEKETQYF
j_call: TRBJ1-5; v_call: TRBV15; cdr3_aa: CATSRSLGGPQHF
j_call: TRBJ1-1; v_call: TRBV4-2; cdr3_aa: CASSQFRNTEAFF
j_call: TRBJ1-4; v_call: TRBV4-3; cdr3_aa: CASSQIQGAGVEKLFF
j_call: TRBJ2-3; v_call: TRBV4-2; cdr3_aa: CASSQRLAGGSDTQYF
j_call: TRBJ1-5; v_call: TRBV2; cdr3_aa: CASSEDGFNQPQHF
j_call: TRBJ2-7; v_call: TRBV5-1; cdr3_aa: CASSPGTGGYEQYF
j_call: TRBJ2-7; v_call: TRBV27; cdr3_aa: CASTPGRGYEQYF
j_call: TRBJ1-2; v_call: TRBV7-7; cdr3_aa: CASSLPTRLYTYGYTF
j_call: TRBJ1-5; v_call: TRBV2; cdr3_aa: CASSEIQQGYQPQHF
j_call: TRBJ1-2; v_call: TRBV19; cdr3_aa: CASSIDLPGAAYGYTF
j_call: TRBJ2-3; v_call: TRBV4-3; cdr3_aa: CASSQGFGGTDTQYF
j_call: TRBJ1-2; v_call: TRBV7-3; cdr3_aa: CASSLTIEHGYTF
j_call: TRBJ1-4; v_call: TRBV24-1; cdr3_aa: CATRVEGQGREKLFF
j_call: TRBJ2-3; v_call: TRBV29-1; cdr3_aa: CSVDTGFTDTQYF
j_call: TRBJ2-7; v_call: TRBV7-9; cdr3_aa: CASSFPLTSRNYEQYF
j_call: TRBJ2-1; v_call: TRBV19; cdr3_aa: CASNPTGNQNEQFF
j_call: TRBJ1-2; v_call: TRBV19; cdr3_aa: CASSWQGNGYTF
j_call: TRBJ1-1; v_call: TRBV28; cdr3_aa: CASSSGQFGTEAFF
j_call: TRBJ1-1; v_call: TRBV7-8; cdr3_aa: CASSLVSRGLNTEAFF
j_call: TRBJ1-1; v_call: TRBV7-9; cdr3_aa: CASSRSGQGFPEAFF
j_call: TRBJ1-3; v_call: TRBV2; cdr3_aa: CASSRDSSSGNTIYF
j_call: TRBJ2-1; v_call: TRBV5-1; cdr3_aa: CASSSPLTGSNEQFF
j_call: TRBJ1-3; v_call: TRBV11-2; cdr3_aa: CASRNRTGGSISGNTIYF
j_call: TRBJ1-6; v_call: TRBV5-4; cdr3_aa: CASSLGRGNSPLHF
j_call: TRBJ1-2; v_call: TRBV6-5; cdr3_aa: CASSLPGQGAGYTF
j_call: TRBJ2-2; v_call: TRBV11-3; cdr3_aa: CASSLVYTGELFF
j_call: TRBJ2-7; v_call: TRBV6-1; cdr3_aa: CASSEQWGDQAYEQYF
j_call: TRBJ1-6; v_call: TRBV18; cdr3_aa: CASSLWTGSYNSPLHF
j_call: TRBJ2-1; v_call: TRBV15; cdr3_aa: CATGAGGSSYNEQFF
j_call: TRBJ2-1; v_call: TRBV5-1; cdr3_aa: CASSFTSGVSYNEQFF
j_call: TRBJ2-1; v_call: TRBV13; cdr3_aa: CASSRGGLAVREQFF
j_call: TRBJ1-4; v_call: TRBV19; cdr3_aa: CASSMSGPGNEKLFF
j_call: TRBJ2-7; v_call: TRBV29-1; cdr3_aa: CSVRLAGESQYF
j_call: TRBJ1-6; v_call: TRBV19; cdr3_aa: CASSMGLPNSPLHF
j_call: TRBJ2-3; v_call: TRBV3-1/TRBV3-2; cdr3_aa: CASSQPQGGTDTQYF
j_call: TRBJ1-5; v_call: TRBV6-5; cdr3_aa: CASRSQYSNQPQHF
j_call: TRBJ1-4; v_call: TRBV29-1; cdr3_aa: CSVELQGTNEKLFF
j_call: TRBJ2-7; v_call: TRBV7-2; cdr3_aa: CASSLEWTGSYEQYF
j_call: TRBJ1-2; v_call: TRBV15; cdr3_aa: CATSRVRDSNYGYTF
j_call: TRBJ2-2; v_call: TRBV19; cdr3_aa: CASSDRTYGGELFF
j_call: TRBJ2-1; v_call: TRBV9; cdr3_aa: CASSVVGSGSGNEQFF
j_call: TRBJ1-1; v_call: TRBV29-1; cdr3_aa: CSVPGNTEAFF
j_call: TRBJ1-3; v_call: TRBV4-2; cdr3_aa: CASSQALKTGRGNTIYF
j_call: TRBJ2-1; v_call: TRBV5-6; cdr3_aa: CASSLVGGAPRGNEQFF
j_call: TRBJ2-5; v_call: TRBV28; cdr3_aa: CASSWDRVQETQYF
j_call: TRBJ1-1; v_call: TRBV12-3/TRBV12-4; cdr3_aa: CASSFGGDREAFF
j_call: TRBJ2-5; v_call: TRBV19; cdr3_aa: CASSPGPGEETQYF
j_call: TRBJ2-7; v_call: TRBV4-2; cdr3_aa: CASSQEDRSSYEQYF
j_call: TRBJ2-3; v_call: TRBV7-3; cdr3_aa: CASSLWGESSTDTQYF
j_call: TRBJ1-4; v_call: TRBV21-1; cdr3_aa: CASSKTKYREGIDEKLFF
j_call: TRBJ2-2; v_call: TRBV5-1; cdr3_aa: CASSLGTGNTGELFF
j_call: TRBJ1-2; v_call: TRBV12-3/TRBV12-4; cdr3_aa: CASRQGLYYGYTF
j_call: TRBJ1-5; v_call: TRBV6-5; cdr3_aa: CASRRTGNQPQHF